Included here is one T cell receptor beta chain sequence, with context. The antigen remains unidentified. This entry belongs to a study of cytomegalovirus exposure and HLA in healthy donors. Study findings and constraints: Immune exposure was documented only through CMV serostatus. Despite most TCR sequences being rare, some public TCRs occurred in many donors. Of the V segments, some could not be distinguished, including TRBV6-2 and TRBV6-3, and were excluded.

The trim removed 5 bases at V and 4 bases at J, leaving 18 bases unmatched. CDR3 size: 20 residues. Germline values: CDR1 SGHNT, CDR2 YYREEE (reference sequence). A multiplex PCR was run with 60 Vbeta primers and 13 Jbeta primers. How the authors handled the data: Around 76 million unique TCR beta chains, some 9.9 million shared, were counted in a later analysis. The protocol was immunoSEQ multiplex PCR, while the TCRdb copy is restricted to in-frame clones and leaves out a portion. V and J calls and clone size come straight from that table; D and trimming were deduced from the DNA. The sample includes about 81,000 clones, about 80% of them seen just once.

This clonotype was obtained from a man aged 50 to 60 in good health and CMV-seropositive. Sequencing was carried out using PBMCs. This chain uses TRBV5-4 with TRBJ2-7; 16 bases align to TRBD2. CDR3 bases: TGTGCCAGCAGGGATGCTACCGGGACTAGCGGGAGGGCCTCAGTTTACGAGCAGTACTTC. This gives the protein CASRDATGTSGRASVYEQYF. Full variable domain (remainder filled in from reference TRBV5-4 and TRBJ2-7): ETGVTQSPTHLIKTRGQQVTLRCSSQSGHNTVSWYQQALGQGPQFIFQYYREEENGRGNFPPRFSGLQFPNYSSELNVNALELDDSALYLCASRDATGTSGRASVYEQYFGPGTRLTVT.